This T cell receptor beta chain derives from a study of blood T cells in healthy people across ages. This CDR3 has 14 amino acids. Germline V gene data show CDR1 as SGHTA and CDR2 as FQGTGA. The V end lost 2 bases, the J end lost 3 bases, and 10 bases lay between the germline ends. Primers used in a second PCR of about 6 to 11 cycles were a sample-barcoded 5' primer and a J-beta primer mix. TCRdb called the 5' RACE reads again in MiXCR, with one record for every CDR3 protein. The sample lists 1.5 million to 2 million distinct CDR3 sequences, over 25% seen once, with 7% to 9% in the top ten. The TCR was taken from a woman aged 25 to 39 in good health. J is TRBJ1-2 and V is TRBV7-3; D call uncertain. The material sequenced was blood. CDR3 coding DNA: TGTGCCAGCAGCTTATTCACGGACGACTATGGCTACACCTTC. Translated: CASSLFTDDYGYTF.